Detailed here is one T cell receptor beta chain. Its specificity is not known. The junction differs from germline at one of its ends, possibly a read error. This CDR3 comprises 13 residues. Germline loops: CDR1 MNHEY, CDR2 SVGEGT. This record comes from a study of tumor and adjacent non-tumor tissue in lung cancer. About the research overall: Patients comprised 12 adenocarcinoma, a couple of squamous cell carcinoma and 1 small cell lung cancer. Aged about 30 to 76 years, patients included approximately 11 men and a few women with stage I to III disease.

Broader study findings: Higher tumor TCR diversity was associated with shorter survival. Top 100 clones took a larger repertoire share in normal lung.

A modified ARM-PCR protocol with three rounds of nested PCR amplified TCRbeta. A single record per CDR3 protein comes from TCRdb applying MiXCR to the multiplex PCR reads. The table has approximately 90,000 distinct CDR3 sequences, around 80% seen once; the top ten hold less than 25%. No cell sorting was done before RNA was extracted from the tissue. This non-tumor lung sample came from over 3 cm beyond the tumor edge. The clonotype comes from a woman in her fifties or sixties with non-small cell lung cancer. The sample was distant non-tumor lung tissue. This sequence joins TRBV6-2 or TRBV6-3 and TRBJ2-1; D remains unclear. The DNA for the CDR3 is TGTGCCAGCACTTTAGCCCCTTATAATGTGCAGTTCTTC. It is translated as CASTLAPYNVQFF.